The 30 T cell receptor beta chains below come from one sample, sequenced in a study of cytomegalovirus exposure and HLA in healthy donors. PCR involved 60 Vbeta and 13 Jbeta primers. The data were produced by immunoSEQ multiplex PCR, yet TCRdb's version contains in-frame clones alone and is incomplete. The sample lists 150,000 or so clones, 75% to 80% occurring once. The sequencing sample was made of PBMCs. These receptors were collected from a male donor in good health and CMV-seronegative.

V usage is TRBV29-1 and J usage is TRBJ2-3; 14 bases are shared with TRBD2. The junction had 8 bases not matched to a gene; V was cut back by 2 bases and J by 1 base. The CDR3 contains 18 residues. CDR1 and CDR2 from the germline V gene are SQVTM and ANQGSEA. CDR3 in amino acids: CSVEQGLAGDWGTDTQYF. CDR3 DNA: TGCAGCGTTGAACAGGGACTAGCGGGAGATTGGGGCACAGATACGCAGTATTTT.

This clone was seen a single time. The J gene is TRBJ2-5, the V gene TRBV5-1, with D possibly TRBD2 on 7 matching bases. This CDR3 spans 14 amino acids. CDR1 is SGHRS, CDR2 YFSETQ, per germline. The germline V and J ends were trimmed by 4 bases and 5 bases, with 15 bases remaining between them. CDR3 residues: CASSRTRGGETQYF. The CDR3 nucleotides read TGCGCCAGCAGCCGGACGAGGGGGGGGGAGACCCAGTACTTC.

In this sample, this clone turned up a few times. The chain joins TRBV11-2 to TRBJ2-1; the match to TRBD1 covers 7 bases. V trimming: 5 bases; J trimming: 11 bases; junction bases outside the gene matches: 3. The germline V gene has CDR1 SGHAT and CDR2 FQNNGV. This CDR3 is 11 amino acids long. The chain's CDR3 is CASSPTGQQFF. Here the CDR3 DNA reads TGTGCCAGCAGCCCGACAGGGCAGCAGTTCTTC.

In regard to this clone: Mismatch with germline at one junction end may stem from a read error. The chain carries TRBV7-9 and TRBJ2-2; D is perhaps TRBD2 (6 bases). The germline gives CDR1 SEHNR, CDR2 FQNEAQ (reference sequence). The CDR3 runs to 15 residues. Here the CDR3 reads CSSSLLGGNTGELFF. CDR3 bases: TGTTCCAGCAGCTTACTGGGGGGGAACACCGGGGAGCTGTTTTTT.

The chain combines TRBV19 with TRBJ2-7, with 8 bases aligning to TRBD1. Trimming cost V 7 bases and J 6 bases; bases outside gene matches: 8. Germline CDR1 reads LNHDA; CDR2 reads SQIVND (reference sequence). The CDR3 totals 13 residues. As DNA, the CDR3 is TGTGCCAGTATGAGGGCAGGGGGCTCCGAGCAGTACTTC. Residues: CASMRAGGSEQYF.

The V gene is TRBV5-6, the J gene TRBJ1-5, with D perhaps matching TRBD1 (6 bases). This CDR3 comprises 14 residues. The germline V gene has CDR1 SGHDT and CDR2 YYEEEE. The V and J ends lost 1 base and 3 bases respectively, with 8 bases between them. The CDR3 spells CASSLQGYNQPQHF. CDR3 coding DNA: TGTGCCAGCAGCTTGCAGGGGTACAATCAGCCCCAGCATTTT.

This chain uses TRBV25-1 with TRBJ2-1; no definite D call. The CDR3 sequence is 13 residues long. V lost 0 bases to trimming and J lost 4 bases, with 4 bases between them. Germline-derived CDR1 and CDR2 are MGHDK and SYGVNS. The DNA for the CDR3 is TGTGCCAGCAGTGAATATCCTTACAATGAGCAGTTCTTC. As protein: CASSEYPYNEQFF.

The chain is built from TRBV19 and TRBJ2-6; no clear D gene. The ends were cut back, 5 bases at V and 0 bases at J, with 11 bases in the middle. This CDR3 comprises 16 residues. Per the germline V gene, CDR1 is LNHDA and CDR2 is SQIVND (reference sequence). The CDR3 here is CASSLGRSSGANVLTF. CDR3 sequence (DNA): TGTGCCAGTAGTCTAGGTCGGAGCTCTGGGGCCAACGTCCTGACTTTC.

V usage is TRBV9 and J usage is TRBJ2-5, with 12 positions matching TRBD2. The DNA end is more similar to TRBJ2-7, so the J call may be wrong. The CDR3 runs to 16 residues. CDR1 and CDR2 (germline): SGDLS, YYNGEE. The CDR3 sequence is CASSQTSGGLPYEQYF. The CDR3, as DNA: TGTGCCAGCAGCCAGACTAGCGGGGGCCTTCCCTACGAGCAGTACTTC.

CDR3 coding DNA: TGTGCCAGCAGGGGCCAACTCCAGGGGGTTGAGCAGTACTTC. This sequence encodes CASRGQLQGVEQYF. J is TRBJ2-7 and V is TRBV6-1, with 7 bases identical to TRBD1. Trimming cost V 6 bases and J 7 bases; bases outside gene matches: 12. This CDR3 region has 14 residues. The germline V gene encodes CDR1 MNHNS and CDR2 SASEGT.

The chain has TRBV4-1 and TRBJ2-1; possible D gene TRBD2, 5 bases. The V end lost 0 bases, the J end lost 8 bases, and 17 bases lay between the germline ends. CDR3 length: 16 amino acids. The germline V gene has CDR1 MGHRA and CDR2 YSYEKL. CDR3 in DNA: TGCGCCAGCAGCCAAGATCTGAGCGGCCTTCGGGATGAGCAGTTCTTC. Its translation: CASSQDLSGLRDEQFF.

The chain carries TRBV29-1 and TRBJ2-2; 8 bases are shared with TRBD1. The CDR3 covers 15 residues. The V gene end was trimmed by 7 bases and the J gene end by 1 base; junction bases not matched to a gene: 8. Germline-derived CDR1 and CDR2 are SQVTM and ANQGSEA. The CDR3 loop reads CSASRGQVNTGELFF. CDR3 in DNA: TGCAGCGCTTCCAGGGGGCAGGTGAACACCGGGGAGCTGTTTTTT.

The rearrangement joins TRBV28 to TRBJ2-3; no clear D gene. The ends were cut back, 7 bases at V and 0 bases at J, with 11 bases in the middle. The CDR3 extends over 14 amino acids. Germline CDR1 and CDR2: MDHEN and SYDVKM. The CDR3 loop is CASTKSISTDTQYF. Written as DNA, the CDR3 is TGTGCCAGCACTAAAAGCATTAGCACAGATACGCAGTATTTT.

The rearrangement joins TRBV6-1 to TRBJ2-1, with 14 bases fitting TRBD2. The CDR3 has 15 amino acids. Trimming took 5 bases from V and 7 from J; bases not matched to a gene: 4. Looked up from germline, CDR1 is MNHNS and CDR2 is SASEGT. CDR3 sequence: CASSTRLAGGNEQFF. The CDR3 DNA is TGTGCCAGCAGTACTCGACTAGCGGGAGGGAATGAGCAGTTCTTC.

This clone has more than one count but fewer than ten. This chain links TRBV18 with TRBJ2-7, with 7 bases lining up with TRBD2. The CDR3 is 12 amino acids. J was trimmed by 6 bases and V by 3 bases; bases with no gene match: 2. Germline CDR1 KGHSH, CDR2 LQKENI. In DNA form, the CDR3 reads TGTGCCAGCTCACCTCGGACTAGCGAGCAGTACTTC. This codes for CASSPRTSEQYF.

V gene TRBV19 combines with J gene TRBJ1-1; D might be TRBD1 (5 bases). There are 14 residues in the CDR3. V gave up 3 bases and J gave up 1 base, with 9 bases separating them. In germline, CDR1 is LNHDA, CDR2 SQIVND (reference sequence). The CDR3 spells CASSIRQGNTEAFF. DNA for the CDR3: TGTGCCAGTAGTATCAGGCAGGGGAACACTGAAGCTTTCTTT.

The J gene is TRBJ2-6, the V gene TRBV7-2; D is unclear. The CDR3 loop spans 13 amino acids. Trimming cost V 5 bases and J 4 bases, with 6 bases left between them. CDR1 is SGHTA and CDR2 is FQGNSA in the germline V gene. CDR3 sequence: CASSPPGANVLTF. CDR3 in DNA: TGTGCCAGCAGCCCTCCGGGGGCCAACGTCCTGACTTTC.

The chain couples TRBV5-8 to TRBJ2-7; 7 positions match TRBD1. The CDR3 sequence is 13 residues long. Unmatched junction bases numbered 3, after V lost 4 bases and J lost 2 bases. Germline V gene lookup returns CDR1 SGHTS and CDR2 YDEGEE. CDR3 nucleotide sequence: TGTGCCAGCAGCCGAGACAGGGCCTACGAGCAGTACTTC. The encoded protein is CASSRDRAYEQYF.

The rearrangement joins TRBV19 to TRBJ1-5; D unclear. Germline V gene lookup returns CDR1 LNHDA and CDR2 SQIVND (reference sequence). CDR3 length: 14 amino acids. The V and J ends lost 2 bases and 5 bases respectively, with 10 bases between them. CDR3 loop: CASSIWAVHQPQHF. DNA of the CDR3: TGTGCCAGTAGTATATGGGCCGTTCATCAGCCCCAGCATTTT.

The rearrangement uses TRBV9 and TRBJ2-7; D is undetermined. Germline loops: CDR1 SGDLS, CDR2 YYNGEE. V lost 0 bases, J lost 1 base, and 8 bases lay in between. This CDR3 region has 14 residues. CDR3 in DNA: TGTGCCAGCAGCGTAGATCTATCGTCCTACGAGCAGTACTTC. It yields the protein CASSVDLSSYEQYF.

The chain joins TRBV11-2 to TRBJ2-7; no definite D call. Germline V gene sequence: CDR1 SGHAT, CDR2 FQNNGV. The CDR3 totals 14 residues. V gave up 3 bases and J gave up 4 bases, with 13 bases separating them. The CDR3 DNA reads as TGTGCCAGCAGCTTCAACCCGAACTCGTACGAGCAGTACTTC. Protein product: CASSFNPNSYEQYF.

As regards this clone: In the same sample, other DNA sequences code for this CDR3. The chain joins TRBV2 to TRBJ2-2; 14 bases are a match to TRBD2. The V and J ends lost 7 bases and 4 bases, in that order; junction bases with no gene match: 2. In germline, CDR1 is SNHLY, CDR2 FYNNEI. CDR3 length: 15 residues. The CDR3 region is CASIGTSGSTGELFF. The CDR3 nucleotides read TGTGCCAGCATTGGGACTAGCGGGAGCACCGGGGAGCTGTTTTTT.

The chain carries TRBV5-8 and TRBJ2-3; TRBD1 aligns across 8 bases. This CDR3 has 16 amino acids. Unmatched junction bases numbered 3, after V lost 0 bases and J lost 0 bases. Germline CDR1 and CDR2: SGHTS and YDEGEE. The CDR3 region is CASSLGWTGSTDTQYF. CDR3 coding DNA: TGTGCCAGCAGCTTGGGGTGGACAGGGAGCACAGATACGCAGTATTTT.

This clone was found once. The genes are TRBV19 and TRBJ2-7; the match to TRBD1 covers 7 bases. Germline V gene lookup returns CDR1 LNHDA and CDR2 SQIVND (reference sequence). The CDR3 has 14 amino acids. Trimming at V came to 2 bases and at J to 5 bases, leaving 6 bases not matched to a gene. CDR3 amino acids: CASSIKTGHHEQYF. Written as DNA, the CDR3 is TGTGCCAGTAGTATAAAGACAGGGCACCACGAGCAGTACTTC.

This clone was seen a handful of times. Other DNA sequences in the same sample also yield this CDR3. The chain combines TRBV4-3 with TRBJ2-7; the match to TRBD2 covers 7 bases. The junction had 4 bases not matched to a gene; V was cut back by 1 base and J by 4 bases. The CDR3 has 14 amino acids. Germline assignment: CDR1 LGHNA and CDR2 YSLEER. CDR3 region: CASSQGEGRYEQYF. CDR3 DNA sequence: TGCGCCAGCAGCCAAGGGGAGGGGCGGTACGAGCAGTACTTC.

This rearrangement joins TRBV10-3 to TRBJ1-1, with D possibly being TRBD1 (5 bases). The germline V and J ends were trimmed by 2 bases and 5 bases, with 6 bases remaining between them. This CDR3 contains 12 residues. Germline loops: CDR1 ENHRY, CDR2 SYGVKD. Written as DNA, the CDR3 is TGTGCCATCAGTGAGCAGGGAACTGAAGCTTTCTTT. Translation gives CAISEQGTEAFF.

The J gene is TRBJ1-1, the V gene TRBV27, with TRBD1 as a possible D gene (6 bases). The CDR3 sequence is 17 residues long. CDR1 and CDR2 from the germline V gene are MNHEY and SMNVEV (reference sequence). V lost 3 bases and J lost 0, with 17 bases in between. CDR3 sequence reads: CASSLSRGDVMNTEAFF. The CDR3 nucleotides are TGTGCCAGCAGTTTGTCCAGGGGTGACGTTATGAACACTGAAGCTTTCTTT.

This clone has just one count. This chain joins TRBV7-3 and TRBJ2-3; 7 bases agree with TRBD1. CDR3 length equals 14 residues. With V trimmed by 5 bases and J by 4 bases, 6 bases remained unmatched. The germline gives CDR1 SGHTA, CDR2 FQGTGA. As DNA, the CDR3 is TGTGCCAGCAGCCGGACAGGCCTCCCAGATACGCAGTATTTT. The encoded protein is CASSRTGLPDTQYF.

V gene TRBV19 combines with J gene TRBJ2-5; possibly TRBD2 for D (6 bases). The V end lost 5 bases, the J end lost 7 bases, and 20 bases lay between the germline ends. CDR1 is LNHDA and CDR2 is SQIVND in the germline V gene (reference sequence). The CDR3 contains 15 residues. CDR3 DNA: TGTGCCAGTAGTTCCGGTCATTTGGGGGGTTGGACCCAGTACTTC. It encodes CASSSGHLGGWTQYF.

Comment on this clone: A junction boundary mismatches the germline segment, possibly from a read error. CDR3 DNA: TGTGCCAGCAGTGTATCGAGGTGGCAGGGGGCTGATGAGCAGTTCTTC. As protein: CASSVSRWQGADEQFF. V is TRBV27 and J is TRBJ2-1, with 8 nucleotides matching TRBD1. The CDR3 is 16 amino acids. CDR1 and CDR2 from the germline V gene are MNHEY and SMNVEV (reference sequence).